This T cell receptor (beta chain) emerged from a study of T cell responses to AZD1222 COVID-19 vaccine. The germline V gene has CDR1 KGHDR and CDR2 SFDVKD. V lost 4 bases, J lost 1 base, and 10 bases lay in between. The CDR3 extends over 15 amino acids. This clone showed up just once. Its specificity is not known. The same CDR3 can be traced to other DNA sequences in this sample. Assay used: immunoSEQ multiplex PCR; TCRdb lists only in-frame clones, some missing. Here the sample spans some 130,000 clones, approximately 83% being singletons. Whole-study results and caveats: The study sampled repertoires only after the peak T cell response. Nearly half of spike-specific TCRs reportedly target unmutated variant regions. With dominance at 160-218 and 743-854, vaccine-associated CD4 TCRs spanned spike.

This TCR was sampled from an adult in good health. The chain recombines TRBV24-1 with TRBJ1-3; no clear D gene. This material consisted of peripheral blood, taken on day 0 of AZD1222 vaccination. The CDR3 sequence is CATSDPGPSGNTIYF. Here the CDR3 DNA reads TGTGCCACCAGTGACCCGGGTCCTTCTGGAAACACCATATATTTT.